What follows are 11 T cell receptor beta chains derived from one specimen sequenced in a study of cytotoxic CD8 clonotypes in ibrutinib-treated CLL. Data came from immunoSEQ multiplex PCR; TCRdb stores just in-frame clones and leaves some out. The sample has some 47,000 clones, around three fifths seen once; the top ten hold around 30%. Sequenced material: PBMCs, taken after 24 months of ibrutinib treatment. The receptors originated from a human donor with chronic lymphocytic leukemia.

This clone was picked up many times. V gene TRBV15 combines with J gene TRBJ2-5; D not certain. Trimming stripped 0 bases from V and 14 bases from J, with 13 bases between. The germline CDR1 and CDR2 sequences are LNHNV and YYDKDF (reference sequence). CDR3 size: 12 residues. The CDR3 loop is CATSRDTGRSYF. CDR3 in DNA: TGTGCCACCAGCAGAGACACTGGACGGTCCTACTTC.

This clone was observed a few times. The chain recombines TRBV11-2 with TRBJ2-3; unclear D gene. Germline assignment: CDR1 SGHAT and CDR2 FQNNGV. This CDR3 spans 13 amino acids. V was cut by 3 bases and J by 2 bases, with 6 bases left in between. The CDR3 region is CASSLRYTDTQYF. The CDR3 DNA reads TGTGCCAGCAGCTTGAGGTACACAGATACGCAGTATTTT.

This clone was picked up a small number of times. The gene calls are TRBV6-5 and TRBJ2-2; 7 bases are a match to TRBD1. CDR3 length: 16 residues. The J segment lost 5 bases and the V segment lost 1 base, leaving 7 bases of the junction unmatched. Germline assignment: CDR1 MNHEY and CDR2 SVGAGI. The CDR3 sequence: CASSYFGTVNTGELFF. The CDR3 coding sequence is TGTGCCAGCAGTTACTTTGGGACAGTGAATACCGGGGAGCTGTTTTTT.

V gene TRBV5-6 combines with J gene TRBJ2-3; D gene uncertain. The V gene's germline CDR1 is SGHDT and CDR2 YYEEEE. The CDR3 contains 14 residues. V was shortened by 0 bases and J by 0 bases, with 5 bases between the two germline ends. The CDR3, as DNA: TGTGCCAGCAGCTTGGTGGGTAGCACAGATACGCAGTATTTT. This sequence encodes CASSLVGSTDTQYF.

The rearrangement links TRBV5-4 to TRBJ1-1; 8 bases align to TRBD1. The CDR3 is 14 residues long. Germline CDR1 reads SGHNT; CDR2 reads YYREEE (reference sequence). The V gene end was trimmed by 4 bases and the J gene end by 4 bases; junction bases not matched to a gene: 6. CDR3 in amino acids: CASSNPTGGTEAFF. The CDR3 coding sequence is TGTGCCAGCAGCAACCCTACAGGGGGCACTGAAGCTTTCTTT.

This sequence joins TRBV18 and TRBJ1-2, with D unresolved. Trimming shortened V by 2 bases and J by 7 bases, and 17 bases separated the two germline ends. The CDR3 is 15 residues long. The germline gives CDR1 KGHSH, CDR2 LQKENI. The CDR3 region has the DNA TGTGCCAGCTCACCATCAGGACGGCGAGTCGGTGGCTACACCTTC. It codes for CASSPSGRRVGGYTF.

This clone was recorded at least ten times. The V gene is TRBV6-1, the J gene TRBJ1-1; TRBD1 agrees at 9 bases. CDR3 length equals 17 residues. The trim removed 4 bases at V and 2 bases at J, leaving 11 bases unmatched. Germline V gene sequence: CDR1 MNHNS, CDR2 SASEGT. CDR3 coding DNA: TGTGCCAGCAGTGGCGACAGGGGGGCTATGTTCAACACTGAAGCTTTCTTT. It yields the protein CASSGDRGAMFNTEAFF.

The chain carries TRBV2 and TRBJ2-7; maybe TRBD2 (5 bases). V dropped 6 bases and J dropped 7 bases, with 13 bases sitting between them. Germline CDR1 is SNHLY and CDR2 is FYNNEI. This CDR3 is built from 12 residues. CDR3 in DNA: TGTGCCAGCAGGAGGGAGACACGGGAGCAGTACTTC. Protein sequence: CASRRETREQYF.

The chain recombines TRBV6-5 with TRBJ2-5, with 7 bases fitting TRBD2. The CDR3 has 14 residues. Looked up from germline, CDR1 is MNHEY and CDR2 is SVGAGI. V was clipped by 7 bases and J by 1 base; unmatched bases: 6. CDR3 DNA sequence: TGTGCCAGCATCGCCCCGGGAGGCCAAGAGACCCAGTACTTC. This gives the protein CASIAPGGQETQYF.

The chain recombines TRBV5-1 with TRBJ2-7, with 9 nucleotides matching TRBD1. V was pared by 0 bases and J by 6 bases, with 4 bases of the junction left unmatched. CDR1 SGHRS and CDR2 YFSETQ come from the germline V gene. The length of the CDR3 is 14 residues. Here the CDR3 DNA reads TGCGCCAGCAGCTTGGAAGGACAGGGGCGCGAGCAGTACTTC. Translation gives CASSLEGQGREQYF.

The J gene is TRBJ1-1, the V gene TRBV6-6; TRBD1 is a possible D gene (6 bases). V lost 6 bases to trimming and J lost 3 bases, with 14 bases between them. This CDR3 region has 14 residues. Germline CDR1 is MNHNY and CDR2 is SVGAGI (reference sequence). The CDR3 region has the DNA TGTGCCAGCAGAATAGGGGGGCCGGACACTGAAGCTTTCTTT. This translates into CASRIGGPDTEAFF.